A single sample is the source of the 21 T cell receptor beta chains below, sequenced in a study of shared clonotypes between healthy human individuals. Naive-designated CD8 cells lacked CD45RO, were positively enriched for CCR7, and omitted terminally differentiated effector memory CD45RA+ cells. The table came from immunoSEQ multiplex PCR; TCRdb's copy has only in-frame clones and leaves some out. The sample has about 800,000 clones, 90% to 98% seen once. What was sequenced was naive CD8+ T cells sorted from blood. The source is a man aged 25-40 years in good health.

The chain couples TRBV28 to TRBJ2-7; maybe TRBD2 (6 bases). The CDR3 extends over 16 amino acids. V gave up 4 bases and J gave up 0 bases, with 16 bases separating them. Germline CDR1 reads MDHEN; CDR2 reads SYDVKM. For the CDR3, the DNA is TGTGCCAGCAGTTCCTCTTCGGCTAGCGTCTCCTACGAGCAGTACTTC. The encoded protein is CASSSSSASVSYEQYF. Full variable domain (rest looked up from reference TRBV28 and TRBJ2-7): DVKVTQSSRYLVKRTGEKVFLECVQDMDHENMFWYRQDPGLGLRLIYFSYDVKMKEKGDIPEGYSVSREKKERFSLILESASTNQTSMYLCASSSSSASVSYEQYFGPGTRLTVT.

The J gene is TRBJ2-1, the V gene TRBV11-2, with 15 bases identical to TRBD2. This CDR3 comprises 15 residues. Germline CDR1 and CDR2: SGHAT and FQNNGV. Germline trimming cut 6 bases from V and 6 bases from J; bases unmatched to any gene: 3. CDR3 sequence reads: CASRKGLAGGNEQFF. Here the CDR3 DNA reads TGTGCCAGCAGAAAGGGACTAGCGGGAGGCAATGAGCAGTTCTTC.

This clone was counted a single time. V gene TRBV5-1 combines with J gene TRBJ2-5; TRBD1 matches 11 bases. CDR1 SGHRS and CDR2 YFSETQ come from the germline V gene. The CDR3 has 15 amino acids. J lost 4 bases, V lost 4 bases, and 6 bases had no gene match. The CDR3 here is CASSPGQGAGETQYF. The CDR3 DNA follows: TGCGCCAGCAGCCCTGGACAGGGGGCCGGAGAGACCCAGTACTTC.

The DNA of the CDR3 is TGTGCCAGCTCACCATTAAAGGTTGGAGATCAGCCCCAGCATTTT. Translation: CASSPLKVGDQPQHF. The genes are TRBV18 and TRBJ1-5, with no clear D. V was clipped by 2 bases and J by 5 bases, with 13 bases between them. The CDR3 length is 15 residues. Germline V gene data show CDR1 as KGHSH and CDR2 as LQKENI.

The V gene is TRBV27, the J gene TRBJ2-7; 7 bases fit TRBD2. CDR1 is MNHEY and CDR2 is SMNVEV in the germline V gene (reference sequence). This CDR3 has 15 amino acids. Germline trimming cut 8 bases from V and 2 bases from J; bases unmatched to any gene: 12. DNA for the CDR3: TGTGCCAGCGTAGGGCTTGTAGCGGGTACCTACGAGCAGTACTTC. Encoded protein: CASVGLVAGTYEQYF.

This chain uses TRBV5-1 with TRBJ1-1; D is unresolved. The V and J ends lost 1 base and 6 bases respectively, with 10 bases between them. Germline values: CDR1 SGHRS, CDR2 YFSETQ. The CDR3 is made up of 13 amino acids. CDR3 nucleotides: TGCGCCAGCAGCTTGTCCGACTACCCTGAAGCTTTCTTT. Its translation: CASSLSDYPEAFF.

V gene TRBV5-6 combines with J gene TRBJ2-7; the D gene is possibly TRBD1 (5 bases). V lost 4 bases and J lost 6, with 23 bases in between. Germline V gives CDR1 SGHDT, CDR2 YYEEEE. The CDR3 spans 16 residues. The CDR3 region has the DNA TGTGCCAGCAGCCCCCCACCCGCTAGGGGTCCTACCGAGCAGTACTTC. Translation: CASSPPPARGPTEQYF.

The chain couples TRBV27 to TRBJ2-7; TRBD2 aligns across 7 bases. Germline values: CDR1 MNHEY, CDR2 SMNVEV (reference sequence). The CDR3 loop spans 14 amino acids. With V trimmed by 4 bases and J by 4 bases, 7 bases remained unmatched. CDR3 amino acids: CASSSAGARYEQYF. CDR3 bases: TGTGCCAGCAGTTCGGCGGGAGCTAGGTACGAGCAGTACTTC.

The chain has TRBV11-2 and TRBJ2-1; 7 nucleotides agree with TRBD2. V lost 4 bases, J lost 7 bases, and 13 bases stayed unmatched. The CDR3 is made up of 16 amino acids. Germline V CDR1 and CDR2: SGHAT, FQNNGV. The CDR3, as DNA: TGTGCCAGCAGCTACCTGGGGGGGAAAAATTCAAATGAGCAGTTCTTC. Its protein is CASSYLGGKNSNEQFF.

This chain uses TRBV28 with TRBJ2-7; 8 nucleotides line up with TRBD1. Germline V gene sequence: CDR1 MDHEN, CDR2 SYDVKM. V lost 7 bases and J lost 5; bases outside the gene matches: 10. CDR3 length equals 14 residues. CDR3 DNA: TGTGCCAGCACCTCGACAGGGGTTATGAACGAGCAGTACTTC. Its protein is CASTSTGVMNEQYF.

The CDR3 nucleotides are TGTGCCAGCAGCCCATCCGGGGGGCACTACGAGCAGTACTTC. Translating gives CASSPSGGHYEQYF. The chain couples TRBV7-9 to TRBJ2-7, with D possibly TRBD2 on 7 matching bases. V lost 5 bases and J lost 3, with 14 bases in between. Germline CDR1 and CDR2: SEHNR and FQNEAQ (reference sequence). CDR3 length equals 14 residues.

This clone was observed once. The gene calls are TRBV7-9 and TRBJ2-4; 7 bases fit TRBD1. Germline CDR1 SEHNR, CDR2 FQNEAQ (reference sequence). With V trimmed by 5 bases and J by 6 bases, 13 bases remained unmatched. This CDR3 contains 16 residues. The CDR3 coding sequence is TGTGCCAGCAGCCCCGGGACAGATGACTCCATAAACATTCAGTACTTC. It translates to CASSPGTDDSINIQYF.

The chain recombines TRBV27 with TRBJ2-7; D unresolved. The CDR3 covers 12 residues. V was trimmed by 8 bases and J by 3 bases, leaving 11 bases between them. The germline gives CDR1 MNHEY, CDR2 SMNVEV (reference sequence). CDR3 bases: TGTGCCAGCGGTAAAGATCTCTACGAGCAGTACTTC. It codes for CASGKDLYEQYF.

This chain uses TRBV4-3 with TRBJ2-2, with 7 bases matching TRBD1. The V gene end was trimmed by 6 bases and the J gene end by 4 bases; junction bases not matched to a gene: 11. Germline V lookup: CDR1 LGHNA, CDR2 YSLEER. The CDR3 length is 16 residues. As DNA, the CDR3 is TGCGCCAGCAGTTCTACAGGGGCCCCGGGCACCGGGGAGCTGTTTTTT. Protein: CASSSTGAPGTGELFF.

This clone came up a few times. The chain couples TRBV19 to TRBJ2-7; D is undetermined. CDR1 LNHDA and CDR2 SQIVND come from the germline V gene (reference sequence). Trimming removed 3 bases at V and 7 bases at J, with 13 bases between. The CDR3 has 13 amino acids. The CDR3 DNA sequence: TGTGCCAGTAGTATGGGTGTCGTCAGGGAGCAGTACTTC. Translated, it gives CASSMGVVREQYF.

This chain connects TRBV29-1 to TRBJ1-3; D may be TRBD1 (6 bases). From germline, CDR1 is SQVTM and CDR2 ANQGSEA. The CDR3 contains 12 residues. Between the trimmed V and J ends, which lost 6 bases and 5 bases, there was a span of 11 bases. CDR3 sequence (DNA): TGCAGCGTCCGGGACACAAGAAACACCATATATTTT. Encoded protein: CSVRDTRNTIYF.

V usage is TRBV19 and J usage is TRBJ2-1; TRBD2 aligns across 8 bases. The ends lost 5 bases at V and 8 bases at J; junction bases unmatched: 14. There are 16 residues in the CDR3. The germline CDR1 and CDR2 sequences are LNHDA and SQIVND (reference sequence). The CDR3 nucleotides read TGTGCCAGTAGTGCCCGAGGAGCGGGAGTGATGGATGAGCAGTTCTTC. This codes for CASSARGAGVMDEQFF.

J is TRBJ2-5 and V is TRBV5-4; D unresolved. The V and J ends lost 2 bases and 2 bases respectively, with 7 bases between them. CDR3 length equals 13 residues. In germline, CDR1 is SGHNT, CDR2 YYREEE (reference sequence). CDR3 nucleotide sequence: TGTGCCAGCAGCTTTAACAGTCAAGAGACCCAGTACTTC. Amino acids: CASSFNSQETQYF. The variable domain in full, completed from reference TRBV5-4 and TRBJ2-5, reads ETGVTQSPTHLIKTRGQQVTLRCSSQSGHNTVSWYQQALGQGPQFIFQYYREEENGRGNFPPRFSGLQFPNYSSELNVNALELDDSALYLCASSFNSQETQYFGPGTRLLVL.

The rearrangement joins TRBV9 to TRBJ2-1; 9 bases match TRBD2. The CDR3 runs to 15 residues. Germline loops: CDR1 SGDLS, CDR2 YYNGEE. J was trimmed by 9 bases and V by 2 bases; bases with no gene match: 9. The CDR3 reads CASSVHLSGSGEQFF. CDR3 DNA: TGTGCCAGCAGCGTCCACCTTAGCGGGAGTGGTGAGCAGTTCTTC.

V gene TRBV27 combines with J gene TRBJ2-7; TRBD1 might be the D (6 bases). There are 15 residues in the CDR3. V gave up 4 bases and J gave up 4 bases, with 17 bases separating them. Germline CDR1 reads MNHEY; CDR2 reads SMNVEV (reference sequence). For the CDR3, the DNA is TGTGCCAGCAGTTCCCGGGGACACCCCCTATACGAGCAGTACTTC. Translation: CASSSRGHPLYEQYF.

The V call is TRBV28, the J call TRBJ1-5, with TRBD1 matching 7 bases. CDR1 is MDHEN and CDR2 is SYDVKM in the germline V gene. This CDR3 region has 17 residues. V lost 6 bases to trimming and J lost 0 bases; unmatched junction nucleotides: 11. CDR3 DNA: TGTGCCAGCAGCCACCAGGGGGGAACTTATAGCAATCAGCCCCAGCATTTT. It codes for CASSHQGGTYSNQPQHF.